This T cell receptor beta chain stems from a study of OX40 agonist ivuxolimab in advanced cancers. Findings and limits, study-wide: Researchers did not establish what antigens the expanded peripheral T cells target.

The CDR3 covers 14 residues. Trimming stripped 8 bases from V and 3 bases from J, with 17 bases between. Germline values: CDR1 MNHNS, CDR2 SASEGT. Only in-frame clones appear in the TCRdb table, and some are missing; sequencing was by immunoSEQ multiplex PCR. Seen here are fewer than 85,000 clones, around 90% observed once, and the top ten hold 6.2%. To note about this clone: Its target is unknown.

Samples of blood were obtained at baseline, on cycle 4 day 1, and on cycle 7 day 1. The origin of this receptor is an adult with an advanced solid tumor such as melanoma, head and neck, liver or kidney cancer. V and J are TRBV6-1 and TRBJ2-7; the D is unclear. The sequencing here drew on CD4+ or CD8+ T cells sorted from blood, taken in a trial of the OX40 agonist ivuxolimab. The CDR3, as DNA: TGTGCCAGCCGCGGCCTCATGGGGAACTACGAGCAGTACTTC. Its translation: CASRGLMGNYEQYF.